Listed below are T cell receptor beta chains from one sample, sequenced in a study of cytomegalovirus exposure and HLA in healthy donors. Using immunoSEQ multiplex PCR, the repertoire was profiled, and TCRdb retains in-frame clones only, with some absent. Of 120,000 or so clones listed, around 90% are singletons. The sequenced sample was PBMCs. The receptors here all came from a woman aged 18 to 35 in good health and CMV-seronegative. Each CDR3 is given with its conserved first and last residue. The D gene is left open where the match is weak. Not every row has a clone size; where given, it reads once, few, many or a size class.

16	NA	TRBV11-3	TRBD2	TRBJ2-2	CASSLERGIETGELFF	TGTGCCAGCAGCTTAGAGCGGGGGATAGAGACCGGGGAGCTGTTTTTT
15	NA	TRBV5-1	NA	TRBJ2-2	CASSWRTENTGELFF	TGCGCCAGCAGCTGGAGGACGGAGAACACCGGGGAGCTGTTTTTT
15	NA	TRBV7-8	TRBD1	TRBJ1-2	CASSQGTGGPYGYTF	TGTGCCAGCAGTCAAGGGACAGGGGGCCCCTATGGCTACACCTTC
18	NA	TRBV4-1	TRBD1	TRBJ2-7	CASSQDLFSRTGGSEQYF	TGCGCCAGCAGCCAAGATCTCTTTTCCCGGACAGGGGGTAGCGAGCAGTACTTC
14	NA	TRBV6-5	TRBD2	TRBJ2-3	CASSLAGNTDTQYF	TGTGCCAGCAGCCTAGCGGGAAACACAGATACGCAGTATTTT
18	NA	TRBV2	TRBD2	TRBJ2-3	CASSDDQKGLAGGDTQYF	TGTGCCAGCAGTGATGATCAAAAAGGACTAGCGGGAGGAGATACGCAGTATTTT
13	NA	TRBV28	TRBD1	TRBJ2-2	CASRTGGSGELFF	TGTGCCAGCAGGACAGGGGGCTCCGGGGAGCTGTTTTTT
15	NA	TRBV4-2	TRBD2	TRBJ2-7	CASSLLAGGSYEQYF	TGTGCCAGCAGCTTACTAGCGGGAGGATCCTACGAGCAGTACTTC
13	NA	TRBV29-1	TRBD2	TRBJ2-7	CSAQGGATYEQYF	TGCAGCGCCCAGGGAGGGGCCACCTACGAGCAGTACTTC
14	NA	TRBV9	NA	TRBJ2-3	CASSPPGRGDTQYF	TGTGCCAGCAGCCCGCCGGGTCGGGGAGATACGCAGTATTTT
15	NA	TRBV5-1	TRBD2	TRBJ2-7	CASSLVSSGYDEQYF	TGCGCCAGCAGCTTGGTTTCTAGCGGGTACGACGAGCAGTACTTC
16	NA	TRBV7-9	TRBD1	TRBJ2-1	CASSPGTGGDYNEQFF	TGTGCCAGCAGCCCAGGTACAGGGGGAGATTACAATGAGCAGTTCTTC
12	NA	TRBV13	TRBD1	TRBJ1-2	CASSPGGRGYTF	TGTGCCAGCAGCCCAGGGGGCCGTGGCTACACCTTC
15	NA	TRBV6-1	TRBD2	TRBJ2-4	CASSAGLAGSDIQYF	TGTGCCAGCAGTGCTGGACTAGCGGGAAGCGACATTCAGTACTTC
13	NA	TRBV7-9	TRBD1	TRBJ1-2	CASSDRGGYGYTF	TGTGCCAGCAGCGACAGGGGTGGCTATGGCTACACCTTC
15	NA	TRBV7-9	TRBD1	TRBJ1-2	CASSVGQGSNYGYTF	TGTGCCAGCAGCGTAGGACAGGGAAGCAACTATGGCTACACCTTC
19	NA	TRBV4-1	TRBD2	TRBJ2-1	CASSSGGPWTSGSYNEQFF	TGCGCCAGCAGCTCTGGGGGCCCCTGGACTAGCGGGAGTTACAATGAGCAGTTCTTC
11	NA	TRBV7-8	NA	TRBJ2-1	CASSLRGEQFF	TGTGCCAGCAGCCTTAGAGGCGAGCAGTTCTTC
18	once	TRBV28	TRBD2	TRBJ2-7	CASSLRLAGGPSSYEQYF	TGTGCCAGCAGTCTGAGGCTAGCGGGAGGGCCGAGCTCCTACGAGCAGTACTTC
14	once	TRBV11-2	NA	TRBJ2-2	CASSLTVNTGELFF	TGTGCCAGCAGCTTGACAGTTAACACCGGGGAGCTGTTTTTT
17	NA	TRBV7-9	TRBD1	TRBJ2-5	CASSALGGTGAQETQYF	TGTGCCAGCAGCGCGCTGGGTGGGACAGGGGCCCAAGAGACCCAGTACTTC
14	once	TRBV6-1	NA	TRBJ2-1	CASSLVFRVNEQFF	TGTGCCAGCAGTCTAGTCTTCAGGGTCAATGAGCAGTTCTTC
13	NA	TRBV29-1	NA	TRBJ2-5	CSVEVGAQETQYF	TGCAGCGTTGAGGTGGGAGCACAAGAGACCCAGTACTTC
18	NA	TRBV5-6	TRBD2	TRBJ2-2	CASSLARLAGAYTGELFF	TGTGCCAGCAGCTTGGCCAGACTAGCGGGAGCTTACACCGGGGAGCTGTTTTTT
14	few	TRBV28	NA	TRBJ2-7	CASSLSRPPYEQYF	TGTGCCAGCAGTTTGTCGCGGCCACCGTACGAGCAGTACTTC
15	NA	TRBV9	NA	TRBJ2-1	CASSVETDFTNEQFF	TGTGCCAGCAGCGTAGAGACGGACTTTACCAATGAGCAGTTCTTC
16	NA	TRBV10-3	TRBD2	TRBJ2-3	CAISESVAGVTDTQYF	TGTGCCATCAGTGAGTCGGTAGCGGGAGTCACAGATACGCAGTATTTT
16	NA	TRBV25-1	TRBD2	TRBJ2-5	CASSEYPRTSEETQYF	TGTGCCAGCAGTGAATATCCCCGGACTAGCGAAGAGACCCAGTACTTC
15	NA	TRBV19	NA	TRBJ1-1	CASSLDGTTGTEAFF	TGTGCCAGTAGTCTTGACGGGACAACCGGCACTGAAGCTTTCTTT
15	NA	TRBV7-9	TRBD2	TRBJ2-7	CASSWGTSGSYEQYF	TGTGCCAGCAGCTGGGGGACTAGCGGGAGCTACGAGCAGTACTTC